A selection of T cell receptor beta chains follows, all from one sample in a study of response to subunit inactivated influenza vaccine. TCRdb re-analysed the RT-PCR reads in MiXCR, keeping a single row per CDR3 protein. This table holds 560,000 or so distinct CDR3 sequences, about 7.6% found once. The source material was PBMCs from blood, sampled less than 25 months after vaccination. The receptor source for this set is a man between 50 and 69 years old who received an inactivated influenza vaccine. Both conserved end residues are trimmed from each CDR3.

V: TRBV18; J: TRBJ1-2; CDR3: ASSPRDRTLYGYT
V: TRBV9; J: TRBJ2-6; CDR3: ASSVEVSGANVLT
V: TRBV12-3/TRBV12-4; J: TRBJ2-7; CDR3: ASSSRTPSSYEQY
V: TRBV11-1; J: TRBJ2-1; CDR3: ASSVGRDNEQF
V: TRBV7-9; J: TRBJ2-5; CDR3: AMGPRTGAQETQY
V: TRBV7-2; J: TRBJ2-3; CDR3: ASSLSSGGGTQY
V: TRBV7-2; J: TRBJ1-1; CDR3: ASSFLSGSIMNTEAF
V: TRBV28; J: TRBJ2-3; CDR3: ASSPSGSGTQY
V: TRBV25-1; J: TRBJ2-1; CDR3: ARVPTERESSYNEQF
V: TRBV12-3/TRBV12-4; J: TRBJ2-7; CDR3: ASSKTSGRAEQY
V: TRBV6-5; J: TRBJ1-1; CDR3: ASSSGKGGLSEAF
V: TRBV2; J: TRBJ2-2; CDR3: ASIGTSETGELF
V: TRBV11-2; J: TRBJ2-5; CDR3: ASSLERATETQY
V: TRBV4-1; J: TRBJ1-1; CDR3: ASSQPPGLEAF
V: TRBV5-6; J: TRBJ2-7; CDR3: ASSLVVGSDGYEQY
V: TRBV9; J: TRBJ2-7; CDR3: ASSVGDGRAVYEQY
V: TRBV6-2/TRBV6-3; J: TRBJ2-3; CDR3: ASSYVVTTQY
V: TRBV10-3; J: TRBJ1-2; CDR3: AISATGDKDYGYT
V: TRBV20-1; J: TRBJ2-4; CDR3: SARDDRGLERNIQY
V: TRBV3-1; J: TRBJ2-1; CDR3: ASSDGRRNKQF
V: TRBV20-1; J: TRBJ2-7; CDR3: SARKGTGSSYEQY
V: TRBV7-8; J: TRBJ1-5; CDR3: ASSRTGGDRGDQPQH
V: TRBV20-1; J: TRBJ2-7; CDR3: SALAGALFSEQY
V: TRBV7-6; J: TRBJ2-5; CDR3: ASSLVSETQY
V: TRBV5-4; J: TRBJ1-2; CDR3: ASSLFTVLYGYT
V: TRBV10-3; J: TRBJ2-7; CDR3: AISAGEREQY
V: TRBV20-1; J: TRBJ2-1; CDR3: SARDGLASNNEQF
V: TRBV20-1; J: TRBJ2-3; CDR3: SASGGLVTDTQY
V: TRBV3-1; J: TRBJ2-7; CDR3: ARGRRTSGRCRYEQY
V: TRBV18; J: TRBJ2-7; CDR3: ASSPPSGASYEQY
V: TRBV3-1; J: TRBJ2-3; CDR3: ASSQGALLAGGTDTQY
V: TRBV20-1; J: TRBJ2-3; CDR3: SAREGGASTDTQY
V: TRBV5-1; J: TRBJ2-4; CDR3: ASSLQWTDKNIQY
V: TRBV30; J: TRBJ1-1; CDR3: AWSWTGWNTEAF
V: TRBV7-2; J: TRBJ2-5; CDR3: ASSLVAGGLETQY
V: TRBV4-3; J: TRBJ2-2; CDR3: ASAPQVAGELF
V: TRBV7-2; J: TRBJ2-1; CDR3: ASSLASGAAKQF
V: TRBV6-6; J: TRBJ2-7; CDR3: LNYEQY
V: TRBV24-1; J: TRBJ2-5; CDR3: ATRSTSGQETQY
V: TRBV4-3; J: TRBJ1-1; CDR3: ASSQDWGAEAF
V: TRBV6-1; J: TRBJ2-7; CDR3: ASSAGLAGAWGYEQY
V: TRBV25-1; J: TRBJ2-2; CDR3: ASSESRTGRNTGELF
V: TRBV7-9; J: TRBJ2-5; CDR3: ASSSNRASQETQY
V: TRBV7-8; J: TRBJ2-3; CDR3: ASSPAPSGVRDTQY
V: TRBV10-3; J: TRBJ1-4; CDR3: AIRNGGENEKLF
V: TRBV12-3/TRBV12-4; J: TRBJ1-1; CDR3: ASSLWQVKAF
V: TRBV5-5; J: TRBJ1-3; CDR3: ASSRGRENTIY
V: TRBV11-2; J: TRBJ2-7; CDR3: ASSSLAGSPSYEQY
V: TRBV12-3/TRBV12-4; J: TRBJ2-1; CDR3: TFCFGPVGGRIPYNEQF
V: TRBV6-2/TRBV6-3; J: TRBJ2-1; CDR3: ASSSEREQF
V: TRBV11-2; J: TRBJ2-3; CDR3: ASSSLAGGNTDTQY
V: TRBV28; J: TRBJ1-2; CDR3: ASRSSGAITNYGYT
V: TRBV10-3; J: TRBJ2-7; CDR3: AISDQGGAYEQY
V: TRBV7-9; J: TRBJ2-2; CDR3: ASSDRDKNTGELF
V: TRBV29-1; J: TRBJ2-7; CDR3: SVVVLAGGNEQY
V: TRBV5-1; J: TRBJ1-1; CDR3: ASSLEEGAEAF